A selection of T cell receptor beta chains follows, all from one sample in a study of CD8+CD57+ T cells in acquired aplastic anemia. TCRdb used MiXCR to reprocess the reads, holding one entry per CDR3 protein. The sample includes 62,000 or so distinct CDR3 sequences, roughly half of them seen just once. The sequenced sample consisted of sorted CD4+, CD8+, or CD8+CD57+ T cells (not recorded which) from PBMCs. Receptors were obtained from a human donor in good health, serving as a control. Each CDR3 is given without its conserved first and last residue.

j_gene: TRBJ2-3; v_gene: TRBV19; CDR3aa: ASSTYRLVFSTDTQY
j_gene: TRBJ2-3; v_gene: TRBV11-1; CDR3aa: ASSLKALAGLTDTQY
j_gene: TRBJ2-3; v_gene: TRBV4-2; CDR3aa: ASSRGTGVTDTQY
j_gene: TRBJ2-5; v_gene: TRBV7-2; CDR3aa: ASSLTGGEETQY
j_gene: TRBJ1-2; v_gene: TRBV2; CDR3aa: ASSEGRATLGYGYT
j_gene: TRBJ2-1; v_gene: TRBV15; CDR3aa: ATSSDGGSANEQF
j_gene: TRBJ2-1; v_gene: TRBV5-1; CDR3aa: ASSHLAGGGSYNEQF
j_gene: TRBJ2-5; v_gene: TRBV19; CDR3aa: ASRPGAGGKETQY
j_gene: TRBJ1-5; v_gene: TRBV7-9; CDR3aa: ASSSGAIRGPQH
j_gene: TRBJ1-2; v_gene: TRBV5-1; CDR3aa: ASSMGTGGNYGYT
j_gene: TRBJ2-7; v_gene: TRBV5-1; CDR3aa: ASSLRLAGGPRYEQY
j_gene: TRBJ1-2; v_gene: TRBV19; CDR3aa: ASRDRGLKAYGYT
j_gene: TRBJ2-5; v_gene: TRBV29-1; CDR3aa: SVEVSWTGYETQY
j_gene: TRBJ1-2; v_gene: TRBV25-1; CDR3aa: ASSFRVNYGYT
j_gene: TRBJ2-1; v_gene: TRBV7-6; CDR3aa: ASSLVQAEQF
j_gene: TRBJ1-6; v_gene: TRBV19; CDR3aa: ASSLTGSGNSPLH
j_gene: TRBJ2-3; v_gene: TRBV2; CDR3aa: ASSVTGYESDTQY
j_gene: TRBJ2-7; v_gene: TRBV7-9; CDR3aa: ASSLAAEAVYEQY
j_gene: TRBJ2-7; v_gene: TRBV11-2; CDR3aa: ASSLTAGIHEQY
j_gene: TRBJ2-7; v_gene: TRBV15; CDR3aa: ATSRDPGQPYEQY
j_gene: TRBJ1-2; v_gene: TRBV10-3; CDR3aa: AIRDQGAGGYT
j_gene: TRBJ2-2; v_gene: TRBV5-4; CDR3aa: ASSFQGGELF
j_gene: TRBJ1-1; v_gene: TRBV20-1; CDR3aa: SASGAEEESSTEAF
j_gene: TRBJ2-3; v_gene: TRBV20-1; CDR3aa: SARGTSGSTDTQY
j_gene: TRBJ1-1; v_gene: TRBV6-1; CDR3aa: ACSETGDTEAF
j_gene: TRBJ1-1; v_gene: TRBV10-3; CDR3aa: AISMGQENTEAF
j_gene: TRBJ2-3; v_gene: TRBV20-1; CDR3aa: SARDSRTGSTDTQY
j_gene: TRBJ2-3; v_gene: TRBV25-1; CDR3aa: ASSKGTDRTDTQY
j_gene: TRBJ1-2; v_gene: TRBV29-1; CDR3aa: SAETGNYGYT
j_gene: TRBJ2-7; v_gene: TRBV10-3; CDR3aa: AISVEASPPYEQY
j_gene: TRBJ1-2; v_gene: TRBV25-1; CDR3aa: ASSVGPQGHGYT
j_gene: TRBJ2-7; v_gene: TRBV20-1; CDR3aa: SARDRQGAYEQY
j_gene: TRBJ2-1; v_gene: TRBV10-1; CDR3aa: ASSDEVLTEQF
j_gene: TRBJ1-1; v_gene: TRBV10-2; CDR3aa: ASNSRGDTEAF
j_gene: TRBJ1-3; v_gene: TRBV29-1; CDR3aa: SVEVQERNTIY
j_gene: TRBJ1-2; v_gene: TRBV13; CDR3aa: ASSLGRGQQNGYT
j_gene: TRBJ2-1; v_gene: TRBV28; CDR3aa: ASSQGTGGFYNEQF
j_gene: TRBJ2-5; v_gene: TRBV20-1; CDR3aa: SARVQGVETQY
j_gene: TRBJ1-1; v_gene: TRBV2; CDR3aa: ASSPGSDTEAF
j_gene: TRBJ1-2; v_gene: TRBV2; CDR3aa: ASSETRFNYGYT
j_gene: TRBJ1-2; v_gene: TRBV29-1; CDR3aa: SVEPGRGYT
j_gene: TRBJ2-7; v_gene: TRBV14; CDR3aa: ASSRARYEQY
j_gene: TRBJ1-5; v_gene: TRBV2; CDR3aa: ASATGGNQPQH
j_gene: TRBJ1-6; v_gene: TRBV11-2; CDR3aa: ASSVPGSGSSSPLH
j_gene: TRBJ1-2; v_gene: TRBV7-9; CDR3aa: ASSVFGSDLTYT
j_gene: TRBJ2-5; v_gene: TRBV2; CDR3aa: ASNDQQGYQETQY
j_gene: TRBJ1-2; v_gene: TRBV20-1; CDR3aa: SARDPGGNYGYT
j_gene: TRBJ1-1; v_gene: TRBV7-9; CDR3aa: ASSFGGQRTAEAF
j_gene: TRBJ1-1; v_gene: TRBV2; CDR3aa: ASSELQQEINTEAF
j_gene: TRBJ1-1; v_gene: TRBV7-9; CDR3aa: ASSPIDGMNTEAF
j_gene: TRBJ1-1; v_gene: TRBV7-4; CDR3aa: ASSLGGGAF
j_gene: TRBJ1-2; v_gene: TRBV19; CDR3aa: ASSIDRWGYT